These 6 T cell receptor beta chains were sequenced from one sample in a study of T cells in Graves' hyperthyroidism and ophthalmopathy. RNA transcripts served as the template for amplifying TCR beta CDR3 regions. The TCR CDR3 first-round RT-PCR relied on the HTBI primer set. TCRdb ran MiXCR on the multiplex PCR reads and lists one entry per CDR3 protein. The table has roughly 700,000 distinct CDR3 sequences, approximately 14% seen once. The material sequenced was blood. The origin of the receptors is a woman younger than 35 with Graves' hyperthyroidism.

This clonotype came up a few times. V usage is TRBV2 and J usage is TRBJ2-2; 8 bases align to TRBD1. The CDR3 runs to 14 residues. Germline V lookup: CDR1 SNHLY, CDR2 FYNNEI. The J segment lost 5 bases and the V segment lost 8 bases, leaving 7 bases of the junction unmatched. Here the CDR3 reads CASLGQGGTGELFF. The CDR3 DNA reads TGTGCCAGCCTTGGACAGGGTGGAACCGGGGAGCTGTTTTTT.

This clonotype was observed a handful of times. The chain combines TRBV30 with TRBJ2-5, with TRBD2 matching over 7 bases. V shed 5 bases, J shed 5 bases, and the junction held 11 bases outside the gene matches. Germline V gives CDR1 GTSNPN, CDR2 SVGIG (reference sequence). The CDR3 runs to 14 residues. CDR3 amino acids: CAWGWGRAWETQYF. The CDR3 DNA sequence: TGTGCCTGGGGATGGGGGAGGGCCTGGGAGACCCAGTACTTC.

The chain employs TRBV30 and TRBJ1-5; maybe TRBD1 (6 bases). V was cut by 2 bases and J by 7 bases, with 18 bases left in between. Germline-derived CDR1 and CDR2 are GTSNPN and SVGIG (reference sequence). The CDR3 is 15 amino acids. CDR3 region: CAWSRGLEAVQPQHF. Here the CDR3 DNA reads TGTGCCTGGAGTCGGGGGCTCGAAGCCGTGCAGCCCCAGCATTTT.

This clonotype was seen many times. The chain links TRBV2 to TRBJ2-1, with D maybe TRBD2 (5 bases). Germline assignment: CDR1 SNHLY and CDR2 FYNNEI. This CDR3 has 15 residues. Trimming shortened V by 4 bases and J by 7 bases, and 17 bases separated the two germline ends. CDR3 coding DNA: TGTGCCAGCAGTGGAGGGCCGTCCTTTACAAATGAGCAGTTCTTC. As protein: CASSGGPSFTNEQFF.

This rearrangement joins TRBV6-1 to TRBJ2-2, with TRBD2 as a possible D gene (5 bases). Germline loops: CDR1 MNHNS, CDR2 SASEGT. This CDR3 has 14 residues. Trimming took off 5 bases at V and 3 bases at J, with 10 bases between the two ends. Here the CDR3 DNA reads TGTGCCAGCAGTACCGGGGAGCACACCGGGGAGCTGTTTTTT. The encoded protein is CASSTGEHTGELFF.

The table lists this clonotype with a few counts. V usage is TRBV28 and J usage is TRBJ2-6, with a tentative D call TRBD2 (5 bases). V was clipped by 6 bases and J by 2 bases, with 11 bases between them. Per germline, CDR1 MDHEN and CDR2 SYDVKM. The CDR3 has 15 amino acids. The CDR3 is CASRYTGTGANVLTF. The CDR3 DNA is TGTGCCAGCAGATATACGGGAACTGGGGCCAACGTCCTGACTTTC.